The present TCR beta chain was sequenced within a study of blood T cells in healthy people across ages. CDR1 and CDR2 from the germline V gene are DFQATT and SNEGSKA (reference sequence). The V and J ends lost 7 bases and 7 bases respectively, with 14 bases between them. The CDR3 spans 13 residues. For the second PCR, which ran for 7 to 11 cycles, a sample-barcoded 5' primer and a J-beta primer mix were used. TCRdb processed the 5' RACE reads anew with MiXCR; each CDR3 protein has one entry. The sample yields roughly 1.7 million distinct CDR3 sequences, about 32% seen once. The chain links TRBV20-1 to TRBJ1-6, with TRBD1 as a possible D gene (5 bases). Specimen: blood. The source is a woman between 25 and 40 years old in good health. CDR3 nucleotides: TGCAGTGGCTCAGGGTTATGGAATTCACCCCTCCACTTT. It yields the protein CSGSGLWNSPLHF.